The sequence of this TCR beta chain was determined in a study of OX40 agonist ivuxolimab in advanced cancers. With regard to this clone: Its antigen remains unidentified.

Some clones are missing from TCRdb's copy, which holds only in-frame ones; the method was immunoSEQ multiplex PCR. The table has roughly 75,000 clones, around 86% seen once. The CDR3 consists of 14 residues. Germline lookup yields CDR1 GTSNPN and CDR2 SVGIG (reference sequence). The V gene lost 1 base and the J gene lost 0 bases, with 9 bases spanning the gap. Study conclusions and caveats: Compared with others, partial responders at 0.1-3.0 mg/kg displayed clonal expansion among the lowest.

Specimen: CD4+ or CD8+ T cells sorted from blood, collected in a trial of the OX40 agonist ivuxolimab. This chain connects TRBV30 to TRBJ1-2; D unclear. The clonotype was recovered from an adult with an advanced solid tumor such as melanoma, head and neck, liver or kidney cancer. The CDR3 sequence: CAWSDSPANYGYTF. The DNA of the CDR3 is TGTGCCTGGAGTGACAGCCCCGCTAACTATGGCTACACCTTC.